These 14 T cell receptor beta chains originate from one sample sequenced in a study of blood T cells in healthy people across ages. Primers used in a second PCR of roughly 6 to 12 cycles were a sample-barcoded 5' primer and a J-beta primer mix. TCRdb re-analysed the 5' RACE reads in MiXCR, keeping a single row per CDR3 protein. The sample records around 1,000,000 distinct CDR3 sequences, under 30% being singletons. This sample was shared with a second study, whose subject was T cells of mothers and their children.

Material for sequencing was blood. The receptors stem from a girl aged 2-15 years in good health.

This chain links TRBV13 with TRBJ1-1; 7 bases map to TRBD1. This CDR3 has 14 residues. Germline V gene lookup returns CDR1 PRHDT and CDR2 FYEKMQ (reference sequence). With V trimmed by 7 bases and J by 3 bases, 8 bases remained unmatched. The CDR3 spells CASTNPGGDTEAFF. In DNA, the CDR3 is TGTGCCAGCACCAATCCAGGGGGGGACACTGAAGCTTTCTTT.

The V gene is TRBV4-1, the J gene TRBJ2-7, with D tentatively TRBD2 (5 bases). Germline V lookup: CDR1 MGHRA, CDR2 YSYEKL. The CDR3 extends over 14 amino acids. The V gene lost 3 bases and the J gene lost 6 bases, with 15 bases spanning the gap. CDR3 residues: CASSQETTRGEQYF. The CDR3 DNA sequence: TGCGCCAGCAGCCAGGAGACAACTAGAGGCGAGCAGTACTTC.

This clonotype was seen more than once but under ten times. An end of the junction does not agree with germline; a read error may underlie this. V is TRBV7-9 and J is TRBJ2-5; 8 bases match TRBD2. Germline lookup yields CDR1 SEHNR and CDR2 FQNEAQ (reference sequence). The CDR3 is 13 amino acids. The CDR3 DNA follows: TGTGCCAGCAGCTTCCCGGGGGGGTTCGGTCGGTTCTTC. Its protein product is CASSFPGGFGRFF.

In its sample, this clonotype was seen a few times. One end of the junction varies from germline; a read error may be responsible. The V gene is TRBV4-2, the J gene TRBJ2-5; D is perhaps TRBD2 (6 bases). CDR3 length equals 17 residues. Germline V gene lookup returns CDR1 LGHNA and CDR2 YNFKEQ. The CDR3 loop reads CTSSQDKGWASEETQYF. CDR3 nucleotide sequence: TGTACCAGCAGCCAAGATAAGGGCTGGGCTAGCGAAGAGACCCAGTACTTC.

The rearrangement joins TRBV20-1 to TRBJ2-4; 9 bases map to TRBD2. Trimming removed 6 bases from V and 8 bases from J; junction bases left unmatched: 8. CDR1 and CDR2 (germline): DFQATT, SNEGSKA (reference sequence). This CDR3 has 13 amino acids. The CDR3 DNA reads as TGCAGTGCCGAAGCGGGGGGCGGGGACATTCAGTACTTC. Its protein product is CSAEAGGGDIQYF.

As to this clonotype: A read error may produce the germline difference seen at one junction end. The J gene is TRBJ2-5, the V gene TRBV7-7; 8 bases map to TRBD1. The CDR3 length is 15 residues. Germline loops: CDR1 SSHAT, CDR2 FNYEAQ (reference sequence). CDR3 in amino acids: CASSPHPQGGSSQYF. The CDR3 region has the DNA TGTGCTAGCAGCCCCCACCCACAGGGGGGATCTTCCCAGTACTTC.

This clonotype has only a few counts. This chain connects TRBV28 to TRBJ2-4; TRBD1 might be the D (5 bases). V shed 6 bases and J shed 6 bases, with 18 bases lying between them. CDR3 length: 15 amino acids. Per germline, CDR1 MDHEN and CDR2 SYDVKM. The CDR3 loop reads CASRDPGGRVNIQYF. CDR3 nucleotide sequence: TGTGCCAGCAGAGACCCAGGCGGCAGGGTAAACATTCAGTACTTC.

V is TRBV12-3 or TRBV12-4 and J is TRBJ2-7; TRBD2 agrees at 11 bases. Trimming removed 3 bases from V and 1 base from J; junction bases left unmatched: 5. The CDR3 covers 16 residues. The CDR3 region has the DNA TGTGCCAGCAGTTTCGGACTAGCGGGCTCTTCCTACGAGCAGTACTTC. Translated: CASSFGLAGSSYEQYF.

There are a few counts of this clonotype. V is TRBV7-2 and J is TRBJ1-2; D not resolved. The V gene's germline CDR1 is SGHTA and CDR2 FQGNSA. The CDR3 totals 11 residues. The V and J ends lost 4 bases and 8 bases respectively, with 8 bases between them. The CDR3 here is CASSSTKGYTF. The CDR3 DNA reads TGTGCCAGCAGCTCAACTAAGGGCTACACCTTC.

V is TRBV5-6 and J is TRBJ1-5; a possible D gene is TRBD1 (5 bases). The V end lost 0 bases, the J end lost 4 bases, and 14 bases lay between the germline ends. Looked up from germline, CDR1 is SGHDT and CDR2 is YYEEEE. The CDR3 sequence is 16 residues long. The DNA for the CDR3 is TGTGCCAGCAGCTTGGCAATACTGGGGGAAAATCAGCCCCAGCATTTT. It codes for CASSLAILGENQPQHF.

The chain links TRBV20-1 to TRBJ2-3; a possible D gene is TRBD2 (6 bases). With 2 bases removed from V and 14 bases from J, the gap between germline ends came to 20 bases. This CDR3 contains 13 residues. Germline V gene lookup returns CDR1 DFQATT and CDR2 SNEGSKA (reference sequence). In DNA form, the CDR3 reads TGCAGTGCTAGAATTTCTCGGACGGAGGGGTCGTATTTT. This translates into CSARISRTEGSYF.

This clonotype was counted at least ten times. The genes are TRBV9 and TRBJ2-1; no firm D call. From germline, CDR1 is SGDLS and CDR2 YYNGEE. The CDR3 is 14 amino acids. Deletions cut 0 bases from V and 2 bases from J, with 6 bases between. The CDR3 loop reads CASSVAPAYNEQFF. The CDR3 DNA is TGTGCCAGCAGCGTAGCCCCAGCCTACAATGAGCAGTTCTTC. The complete variable domain, with remaining parts taken from reference TRBV9 and TRBJ2-1, reads DSGVTQTPKHLITATGQRVTLRCSPRSGDLSVYWYQQSLDQGLQFLIQYYNGEERAKGNILERFSAQQFPDLHSELNLSSLELGDSALYFCASSVAPAYNEQFFGPGTRLTVL.

This clonotype was detected ten times or more. The CDR3 DNA reads as TGTGCCAGCAGTGGACAGGGGGCCTCCTACGAGCAGTACTTC. As protein: CASSGQGASYEQYF. The genes are TRBV2 and TRBJ2-5; 10 bases are shared with TRBD1. The J call may be faulty, since TRBJ2-7 better matches the DNA end. Germline CDR1 is SNHLY and CDR2 is FYNNEI. The CDR3 is made up of 14 amino acids.

In regard to this clonotype: Germline is not matched at one junction end, which may reflect a read error. The chain joins TRBV4-3 to TRBJ1-1, with D possibly TRBD1 on 6 matching bases. CDR1 and CDR2 (germline): LGHNA, YSLEER. The CDR3 sequence is 15 residues long. The CDR3 reads CASSQNREGDTEAFF. CDR3 nucleotides: TGCGCCAGCAGCCAGAACAGGGAAGGGGACACTGAAGCCTTCTTT.